One and the same sample provided the 21 T cell receptor beta chains below, sequenced in a study of CD8 T cells in ankylosing spondylitis. General study results and limits: Ankylosing spondylitis blood seemed to carry a telltale TCR beta motif made of under ten highly homologous variants.

TCRdb re-derived calls from the 5' RACE reads in MiXCR, one entry per CDR3 protein. This sample has about 500,000 distinct CDR3 sequences, with 10% to 15% found just once. No antigen is known for these receptors. Sequencing input: blood, either unsorted or a sorted T cell fraction (not recorded which). Every receptor here comes from a male donor with ankylosing spondylitis.

This rearrangement joins TRBV7-2 to TRBJ2-5; TRBD2 matches 7 bases. The CDR3 has 15 amino acids. Germline CDR1 is SGHTA and CDR2 is FQGNSA. Germline trimming cut 3 bases from V and 1 base from J; bases unmatched to any gene: 5. The CDR3: CASSLGWGGQETQYF. The DNA of the CDR3 is TGTGCCAGCAGCTTGGGTTGGGGGGGCCAAGAGACCCAGTACTTC.

The rearrangement joins TRBV9 to TRBJ2-5; 10 bases match TRBD2. The V gene end was trimmed by 0 bases and the J gene end by 3 bases; junction bases not matched to a gene: 8. There are 17 residues in the CDR3. CDR1 is SGDLS and CDR2 is YYNGEE in the germline V gene. The CDR3 DNA is TGTGCCAGCAGCGTAGTCCCTAGCGGGAGCGGGGAAGAGACCCAGTACTTC. Translating it yields CASSVVPSGSGEETQYF.

This rearrangement joins TRBV9 to TRBJ2-1; the match to TRBD2 covers 7 bases. CDR3 length: 15 residues. Trimming cost V 8 bases and J 6 bases; bases outside gene matches: 14. CDR1 is SGDLS, CDR2 YYNGEE, per germline. CDR3 in DNA: TGTGCCAGTACCCTCGGTTGGGAGGGAAGCAATGAGCAGTTCTTC. Translating gives CASTLGWEGSNEQFF.

In this sample, this clonotype turned up a few times. The chain links TRBV11-2 to TRBJ2-7; 12 bases match TRBD2. The CDR3 covers 18 residues. The germline gives CDR1 SGHAT, CDR2 FQNNGV. The junction had 6 bases not matched to a gene; V was cut back by 0 bases and J by 0 bases. The CDR3 nucleotides read TGTGCCAGCAGCTTAGAACTAGCGGGAGGTACCGTCTCCTACGAGCAGTACTTC. Translated, it gives CASSLELAGGTVSYEQYF.

This clonotype was observed at least ten times. The rearrangement links TRBV20-1 to TRBJ2-1, with D unclear. Germline V lookup: CDR1 DFQATT, CDR2 SNEGSKA (reference sequence). The germline V and J ends were trimmed by 0 bases and 5 bases, with 11 bases remaining between them. The length of the CDR3 is 14 residues. The CDR3 DNA reads as TGCAGTGCTAGAGATCGAATAGTAAACAATGAGCAGTTCTTC. Encoded protein: CSARDRIVNNEQFF.

This clonotype was recorded many times. CDR3 nucleotide sequence: TGTGCCAGCAGTGTTGATGGGACAGGAGGCGGAGATACGCAGTATTTT. It specifies CASSVDGTGGGDTQYF. The chain couples TRBV6-4 to TRBJ2-3, with 8 bases fitting TRBD1. This CDR3 is built from 16 residues. Germline values: CDR1 MRHNA, CDR2 SNTAGT. V lost 4 bases and J lost 5; bases outside the gene matches: 11.

This clonotype was found a few times. This chain connects TRBV20-1 to TRBJ2-7; 7 nucleotides line up with TRBD2. There are 15 residues in the CDR3. Looked up from germline, CDR1 is DFQATT and CDR2 is SNEGSKA (reference sequence). V shed 0 bases and J 4 bases; nucleotides not matched to a gene: 9. This chain's CDR3 is CSARDASGGAYEQYF. In DNA, the CDR3 is TGCAGTGCTAGAGATGCGTCGGGAGGCGCTTACGAGCAGTACTTC.

This clonotype has a handful of counts. This chain links TRBV11-2 with TRBJ2-3, with unresolved D. The CDR3 is made up of 14 amino acids. Trimming stripped 2 bases from V and 3 bases from J, with 9 bases between. Germline assignment: CDR1 SGHAT and CDR2 FQNNGV. The CDR3 spells CASSLLRLTDTQYF. As DNA, the CDR3 is TGTGCCAGCAGCTTACTGCGGTTAACAGATACGCAGTATTTT. Based on the CDR3 plus reference TRBV11-2 and TRBJ2-3, the full variable domain is EAGVAQSPRYKIIEKRQSVAFWCNPISGHATLYWYQQILGQGPKLLIQFQNNGVVDDSQLPKDRFSAERLKGVDSTLKIQPAKLEDSAVYLCASSLLRLTDTQYFGPGTRLTVL.

V and J are TRBV9 and TRBJ2-3; TRBD2 might be the D (6 bases). V was clipped by 0 bases and J by 4 bases, with 12 bases between them. This CDR3 region has 15 residues. CDR1 and CDR2 (germline): SGDLS, YYNGEE. The CDR3 DNA sequence: TGTGCCAGCAGCGTAGGAACCTGGGGGGCAGATACGCAGTATTTT. This encodes CASSVGTWGADTQYF.

In regard to this clonotype: At one end the junction does not follow the germline gene, possibly because of a read error. The rearrangement joins TRBV5-1 to TRBJ2-1, with TRBD2 matching over 7 bases. The CDR3 extends over 15 amino acids. Germline assignment: CDR1 SGHRS and CDR2 YFSETQ. The CDR3 protein is CASSLAAGPYNEQFF. The CDR3 DNA sequence: TGTGCCAGCAGCTTGGCAGCGGGACCCTACAATGAGCAGTTCTTC.

V gene TRBV6-5 combines with J gene TRBJ1-1, with D perhaps matching TRBD1 (6 bases). V was cut by 2 bases and J by 8 bases, with 15 bases left in between. The CDR3 runs 14 residues. Germline CDR1 MNHEY, CDR2 SVGAGI. The CDR3 region is CASSYRAGDAEAFF. The CDR3 DNA follows: TGTGCCAGCAGTTACAGAGCAGGGGACGCCGAAGCTTTCTTT.

The chain employs TRBV27 and TRBJ1-2; a weak D match, TRBD1 (6 bases). Germline CDR1 reads MNHEY; CDR2 reads SMNVEV (reference sequence). Between the trimmed V and J ends, which lost 4 bases and 3 bases, there was a span of 12 bases. The CDR3 has 14 residues. The CDR3 spells CASSSGQNYYGYTF. The CDR3 coding sequence is TGTGCCAGCAGTTCAGGACAGAACTACTATGGCTACACCTTC.

This clonotype was seen only a few times. The V and J genes are TRBV20-1 and TRBJ2-3; D perhaps matches TRBD1 (6 bases). Germline CDR1 DFQATT, CDR2 SNEGSKA (reference sequence). The CDR3 length is 14 residues. V lost 0 bases to trimming and J lost 3 bases, with 10 bases between them. The CDR3 protein is CSARDPRGTDTQYF. The CDR3 DNA follows: TGCAGTGCTAGAGATCCCAGGGGTACAGATACGCAGTATTTT.

Remarks on this clonotype: At one end the junction does not follow the germline gene, possibly because of a read error. This chain links TRBV5-1 with TRBJ2-1; tentatively, D is TRBD2 (6 bases). The CDR3 has 13 amino acids. CDR1 is SGHRS, CDR2 YFSETQ, per germline. The CDR3: CASTWDSFNEQFF. The CDR3 DNA follows: TGCGCCAGCACTTGGGACTCCTTCAATGAGCAGTTCTTC.

The table lists this clonotype with a few counts. The chain carries TRBV20-1 and TRBJ1-6, with TRBD1 matching 9 bases. Germline V gives CDR1 DFQATT, CDR2 SNEGSKA (reference sequence). The V segment lost 6 bases and the J segment 8 bases; nucleotides outside the gene matches: 11. The CDR3 length is 15 residues. The CDR3 DNA reads as TGCAGTGCCACGTCGGGACAGGGATCTGATTCACCCCTCCACTTT. Its protein is CSATSGQGSDSPLHF.

This clonotype was detected only once. The chain links TRBV20-1 to TRBJ2-1; 8 nucleotides agree with TRBD2. The CDR3 spans 16 residues. V dropped 3 bases and J dropped 0; count of bases not matched to a gene: 7. The germline gives CDR1 DFQATT, CDR2 SNEGSKA (reference sequence). The CDR3 loop is CSASTPGGSSYNEQFF. CDR3 nucleotide sequence: TGCAGTGCTAGTACCCCGGGAGGGAGCTCCTACAATGAGCAGTTCTTC.

V is TRBV6-1 and J is TRBJ1-1; D gene uncertain. The V end lost 6 bases, the J end lost 1 base, and 9 bases lay between the germline ends. The CDR3 loop spans 13 amino acids. In germline, CDR1 is MNHNS, CDR2 SASEGT. CDR3: CASRLDGNTEAFF. CDR3 coding DNA: TGTGCCAGCAGGTTGGACGGGAACACTGAAGCTTTCTTT.

The gene calls are TRBV5-1 and TRBJ2-1; the D gene is possibly TRBD1 (5 bases). Trimming took 0 bases from V and 6 from J, leaving 10 bases between them. CDR3 length: 14 residues. Germline CDR1 SGHRS, CDR2 YFSETQ. Here the CDR3 reads CASSLVQGLNEQFF. The CDR3 DNA is TGCGCCAGCAGCTTGGTGCAGGGCCTCAATGAGCAGTTCTTC.

In this sample, this clonotype turned up a few times. The V and J genes are TRBV27 and TRBJ2-3; D is unresolved. In germline, CDR1 is MNHEY, CDR2 SMNVEV (reference sequence). This CDR3 is built from 15 residues. Trimming shortened V by 5 bases and J by 9 bases, and 21 bases separated the two germline ends. CDR3 sequence (DNA): TGTGCCAGCAGTGAAACCCAATGGCCCAGAGCGACGCAGTATTTT. It translates to CASSETQWPRATQYF.

The chain uses TRBV5-1 and TRBJ2-1; D perhaps matches TRBD2 (6 bases). V lost 5 bases and J 8 bases, leaving 11 bases between the germline ends. Germline V gene data show CDR1 as SGHRS and CDR2 as YFSETQ. The length of the CDR3 is 12 residues. CDR3 bases: TGCGCCAGCAGGATCGGAGGGGATGAGCAGTTCTTC. Translated, it gives CASRIGGDEQFF. Full variable domain (missing parts from reference TRBV5-1 and TRBJ2-1): KAGVTQTPRYLIKTRGQQVTLSCSPISGHRSVSWYQQTPGQGLQFLFEYFSETQRNKGNFPGRFSGRQFSNSRSEMNVSTLELGDSALYLCASRIGGDEQFFGPGTRLTVL.

The CDR3 region is CASRLNSGTASWGPQHF. The CDR3 DNA is TGTGCCAGCAGACTAAACTCCGGGACTGCTTCGTGGGGGCCCCAGCATTTT. V usage is TRBV2 and J usage is TRBJ1-5; tentative D call: TRBD1 (5 bases). Trimming cost V 6 bases and J 9 bases, with 27 bases left between them. The CDR3 is 17 amino acids. Per the germline V gene, CDR1 is SNHLY and CDR2 is FYNNEI. The whole variable domain, remainder taken from reference TRBV2 and TRBJ1-5, is EPEVTQTPSHQVTQMGQEVILRCVPISNHLYFYWYRQILGQKVEFLVSFYNNEISEKSEIFDDQFSVERPDGSNFTLKIRSTKLEDSAMYFCASRLNSGTASWGPQHFGDGTRLSIL.